These 4 T cell receptor beta chains were all obtained from the same sample, sequenced in a study of molecular identifiers for immune sequencing clone quantification. TCRdb redid the calling of the PCR reads with MiXCR, one entry per CDR3 protein. The sample has about 86,000 distinct CDR3 sequences; 20% to 30% are singletons. The sample consisted of naive CD8+ T cells from blood, with Jurkat cell RNA spiked in. Described subset: FACS-sorted CD8+CD4-CCR7+CD45RA+ naive T cells. The receptors were sampled from a human donor in good health. Some libraries in this study had Jurkat cell RNA spiked in.

CDR3 bases: TGTGCCAGCAGCAAAGTCGGGGCGGGGGAGCCTTGTGAGGATGAGCAGTTCTTC. Its protein is CASSKVGAGEPCEDEQFF. J is TRBJ2-1 and V is TRBV21-1; TRBD1 is taken as the D call from the table, unchecked against the DNA. TRBV21-1 is marked as a pseudogene. This CDR3 has 18 amino acids.

This clonotype was seen ten or more times. The chain has TRBV20-1 and TRBJ2-3, with TRBD1 matching 8 bases. The length of the CDR3 is 16 residues. Germline-derived CDR1 and CDR2 are DFQATT and SNEGSKA (reference sequence). J gave up 0 bases and V 0 bases, and 5 bases lay outside the gene matches. The CDR3 protein is CSARDWTGTSTDTQYF. The CDR3 nucleotides read TGCAGTGCTAGAGATTGGACAGGGACTAGCACAGATACGCAGTATTTT.

Concerning this clonotype: A junction end diverges from the germline sequence, so it may reflect a read error. The chain employs TRBV27 and TRBJ2-7; D call uncertain. This CDR3 has 15 residues. CDR1 is MNHEY, CDR2 SMNVEV, per germline (reference sequence). Written as DNA, the CDR3 is TGTGCCAGCACCACGCCGATCGGGTCCGGCTACGAGCAGTGCTTC. Protein sequence: CASTTPIGSGYEQCF.

The chain carries TRBV12-2 and TRBJ1-2; the D call TRBD1 from the table was never checked on the DNA. TRBV12-2 is a pseudogene locus. The CDR3 covers 14 residues. CDR3 residues: CASRSCPGTYGYTF. The CDR3 DNA reads TGTGCAAGTCGCTCCTGTCCCGGGACCTATGGCTACACCTTC.